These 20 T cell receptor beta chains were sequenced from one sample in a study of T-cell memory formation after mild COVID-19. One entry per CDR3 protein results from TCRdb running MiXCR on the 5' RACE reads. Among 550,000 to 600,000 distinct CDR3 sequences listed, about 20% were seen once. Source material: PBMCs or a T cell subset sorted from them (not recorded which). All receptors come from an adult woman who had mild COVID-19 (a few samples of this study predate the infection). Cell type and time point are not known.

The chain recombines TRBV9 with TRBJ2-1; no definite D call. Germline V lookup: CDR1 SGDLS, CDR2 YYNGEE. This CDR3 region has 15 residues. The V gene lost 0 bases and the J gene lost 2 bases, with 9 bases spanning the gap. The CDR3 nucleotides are TGTGCCAGCAGCGTAGAGGCGGTTCCCTACAATGAGCAGTTCTTC. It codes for CASSVEAVPYNEQFF.

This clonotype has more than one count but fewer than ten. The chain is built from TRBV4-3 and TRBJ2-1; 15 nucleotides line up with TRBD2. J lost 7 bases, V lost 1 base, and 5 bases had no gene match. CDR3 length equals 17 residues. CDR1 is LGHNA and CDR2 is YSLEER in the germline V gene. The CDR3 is CASSQAGTSGRLNEQFF. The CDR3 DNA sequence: TGCGCCAGCAGCCAAGCCGGGACTAGCGGGAGGTTAAATGAGCAGTTCTTC.

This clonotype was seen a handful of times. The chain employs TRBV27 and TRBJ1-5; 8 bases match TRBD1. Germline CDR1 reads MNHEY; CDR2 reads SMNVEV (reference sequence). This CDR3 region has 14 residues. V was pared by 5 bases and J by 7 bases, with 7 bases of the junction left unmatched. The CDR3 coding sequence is TGTGCCAGCAGTCGACAGGGGTTAGGGCAGCCCCAGCATTTT. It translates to CASSRQGLGQPQHF.

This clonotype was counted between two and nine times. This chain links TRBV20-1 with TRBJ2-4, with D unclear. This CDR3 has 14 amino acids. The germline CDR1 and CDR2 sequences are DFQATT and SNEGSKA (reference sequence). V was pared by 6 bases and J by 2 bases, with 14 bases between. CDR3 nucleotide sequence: TGCAGTGCAACCAGAGTTGGTCCCAAAAACATTCAGTACTTC. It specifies CSATRVGPKNIQYF.

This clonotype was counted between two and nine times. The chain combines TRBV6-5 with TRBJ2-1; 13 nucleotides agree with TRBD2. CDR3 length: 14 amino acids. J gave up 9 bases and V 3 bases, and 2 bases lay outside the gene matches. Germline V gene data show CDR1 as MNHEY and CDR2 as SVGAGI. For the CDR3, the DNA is TGTGCCAGCAGTTATACTAGCGGGGGGGGTGAGCAGTTCTTC. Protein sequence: CASSYTSGGGEQFF.

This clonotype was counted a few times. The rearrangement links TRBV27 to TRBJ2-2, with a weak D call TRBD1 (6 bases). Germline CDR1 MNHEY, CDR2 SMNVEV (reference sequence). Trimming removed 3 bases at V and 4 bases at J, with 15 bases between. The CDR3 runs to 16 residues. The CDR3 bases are TGTGCCAGCAGTTTCTCCGGACAGCCGGGCACCGGGGAGCTGTTTTTT. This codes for CASSFSGQPGTGELFF.

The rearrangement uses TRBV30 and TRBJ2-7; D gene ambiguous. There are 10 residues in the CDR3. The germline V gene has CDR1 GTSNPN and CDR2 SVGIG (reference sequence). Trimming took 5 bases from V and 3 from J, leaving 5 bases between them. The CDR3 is CAWGHYEQYF. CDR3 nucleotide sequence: TGTGCCTGGGGTCACTACGAGCAGTACTTC.

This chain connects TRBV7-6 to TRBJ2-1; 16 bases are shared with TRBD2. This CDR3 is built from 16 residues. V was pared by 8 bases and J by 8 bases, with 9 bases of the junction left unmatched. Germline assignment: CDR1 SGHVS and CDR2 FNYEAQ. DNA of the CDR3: TGTGCCAGCGGCGCCCCGGGACTAGCGGGAGGGCATGAGCAGTTCTTC. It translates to CASGAPGLAGGHEQFF.

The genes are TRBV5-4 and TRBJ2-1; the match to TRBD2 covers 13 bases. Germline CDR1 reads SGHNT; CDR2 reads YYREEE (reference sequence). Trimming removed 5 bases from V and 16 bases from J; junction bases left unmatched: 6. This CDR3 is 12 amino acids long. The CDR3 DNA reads TGTGCCAGCAGTTCGACTAGCGGGAGGCCTTTCTTC. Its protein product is CASSSTSGRPFF.

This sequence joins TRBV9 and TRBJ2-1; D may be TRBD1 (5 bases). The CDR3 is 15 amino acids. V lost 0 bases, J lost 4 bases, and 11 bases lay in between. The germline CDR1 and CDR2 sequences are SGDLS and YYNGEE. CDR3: CASSVGGNTYNEQFF. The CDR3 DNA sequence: TGTGCCAGCAGCGTAGGGGGCAATACATACAATGAGCAGTTCTTC.

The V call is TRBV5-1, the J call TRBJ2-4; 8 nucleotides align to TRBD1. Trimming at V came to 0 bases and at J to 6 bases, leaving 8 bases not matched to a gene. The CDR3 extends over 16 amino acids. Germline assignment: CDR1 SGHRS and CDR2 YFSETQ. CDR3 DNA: TGCGCCAGCAGCTTGGAACCAGGGGGCGCGATAAACATTCAGTACTTC. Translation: CASSLEPGGAINIQYF.

CDR3 amino acids: CASSLQGAASEKLFF. CDR3 nucleotide sequence: TGTGCCAGCAGTCTTCAGGGGGCAGCTTCGGAAAAACTGTTTTTT. The rearrangement joins TRBV7-2 to TRBJ1-4; TRBD1 aligns across 8 bases. Germline V gene lookup returns CDR1 SGHTA and CDR2 FQGNSA. Trimming took 6 bases from V and 8 from J; bases not matched to a gene: 11. The CDR3 runs to 15 residues.

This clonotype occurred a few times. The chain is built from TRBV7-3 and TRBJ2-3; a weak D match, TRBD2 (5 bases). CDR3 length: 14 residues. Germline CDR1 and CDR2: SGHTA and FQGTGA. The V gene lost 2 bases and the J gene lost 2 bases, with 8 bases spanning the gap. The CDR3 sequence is CASSLVDYTDTQYF. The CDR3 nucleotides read TGTGCCAGCAGCTTAGTCGACTACACAGATACGCAGTATTTT.

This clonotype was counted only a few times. The CDR3 nucleotides are TGTGCCACCAGTGACCCTACAGAGGGGCATCGCTACGAGCAGTACTTC. Translation gives CATSDPTEGHRYEQYF. This chain uses TRBV24-1 with TRBJ2-7; either TRBD1 or TRBD2 may supply D (5 bases each). Germline V gives CDR1 KGHDR, CDR2 SFDVKD. This CDR3 contains 16 residues. The ends were cut back, 4 bases at V and 3 bases at J, with 18 bases in the middle.

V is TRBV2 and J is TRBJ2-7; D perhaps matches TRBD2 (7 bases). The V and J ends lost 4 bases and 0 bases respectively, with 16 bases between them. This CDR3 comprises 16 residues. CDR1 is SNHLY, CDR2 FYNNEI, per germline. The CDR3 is CASSGGLAVVSYEQYF. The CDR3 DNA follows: TGTGCCAGCAGTGGGGGGCTAGCGGTCGTCTCCTACGAGCAGTACTTC.

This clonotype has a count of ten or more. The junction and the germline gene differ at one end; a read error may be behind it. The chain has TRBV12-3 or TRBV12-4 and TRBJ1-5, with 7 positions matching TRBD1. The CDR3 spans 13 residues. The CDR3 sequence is CASSLDRNQPQHF. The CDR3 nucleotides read TGCGCCAGCAGCTTGGACAGGAATCAGCCCCAGCATTTT.

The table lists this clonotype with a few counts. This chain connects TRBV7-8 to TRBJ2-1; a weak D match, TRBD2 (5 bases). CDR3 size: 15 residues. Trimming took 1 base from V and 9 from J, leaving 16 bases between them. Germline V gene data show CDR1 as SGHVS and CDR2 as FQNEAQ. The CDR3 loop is CASSLGGQRYLEQFF. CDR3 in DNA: TGTGCCAGCAGCTTAGGTGGTCAGCGGTACCTTGAGCAGTTCTTC.

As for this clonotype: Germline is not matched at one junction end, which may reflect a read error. The CDR3 loop is CASSLCRTLRTGDLF. The CDR3 DNA reads TGCGCCAGCAGCTTATGCCGGACGCTTCGGACAGGTGACCTCTTT. V and J are TRBV5-1 and TRBJ1-4; TRBD1 matches at 7 bases. This CDR3 has 15 amino acids. Per germline, CDR1 SGHRS and CDR2 YFSETQ.

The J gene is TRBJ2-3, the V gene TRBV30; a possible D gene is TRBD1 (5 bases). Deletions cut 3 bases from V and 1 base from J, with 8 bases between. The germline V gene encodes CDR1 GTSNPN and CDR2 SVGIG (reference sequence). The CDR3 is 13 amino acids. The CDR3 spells CAWRDTRTDTQYF. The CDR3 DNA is TGTGCCTGGAGGGACACTCGCACAGATACGCAGTATTTT. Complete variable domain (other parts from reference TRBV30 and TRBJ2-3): SQTIHQWPATLVQPVGSPLSLECTVEGTSNPNLYWYRQAAGRGLQLLFYSVGIGQISSEVPQNLSASRPQDRQFILSSKKLLLSDSGFYLCAWRDTRTDTQYFGPGTRLTVL.

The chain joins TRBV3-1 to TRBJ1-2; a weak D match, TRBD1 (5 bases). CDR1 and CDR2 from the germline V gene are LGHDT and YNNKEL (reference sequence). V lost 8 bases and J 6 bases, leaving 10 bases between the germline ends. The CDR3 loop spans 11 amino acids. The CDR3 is CASGPGHGYTF. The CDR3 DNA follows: TGTGCCAGCGGCCCGGGACATGGCTACACCTTC. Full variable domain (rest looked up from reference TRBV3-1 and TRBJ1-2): DTAVSQTPKYLVTQMGNDKSIKCEQNLGHDTMYWYKQDSKKFLKIMFSYNNKELIINETVPNRFSPKSPDKAHLNLHINSLELGDSAVYFCASGPGHGYTFGSGTRLTVV.